These 31 T cell receptor beta chains were all obtained from the same sample, sequenced in a study of T cells after yellow fever vaccination. TCRdb analysed the 5' RACE reads with MiXCR anew, one entry per CDR3 protein. The sample contains hundreds of thousands of distinct CDR3 sequences, under 15% of which appear only once. The sequencing here drew on CD4+ T cells sorted from PBMCs, taken 15 days after the yellow fever booster vaccination. Every receptor here comes from a man aged 18 to 29 who received the YFV17D yellow fever vaccine.

The chain uses TRBV20-1 and TRBJ2-5; 14 positions match TRBD2. The CDR3 is 16 amino acids. CDR1 is DFQATT, CDR2 SNEGSKA, per germline (reference sequence). The trim removed 4 bases at V and 5 bases at J, leaving 9 bases unmatched. The CDR3 reads CSAMAGLAGAGETQYF. CDR3 bases: TGCAGTGCTATGGCGGGACTAGCGGGGGCGGGGGAGACCCAGTACTTC.

This clonotype was detected only a few times. Here the CDR3 reads CASSYPGYTEAFF. CDR3 bases: TGTGCCAGCAGCTATCCAGGATACACTGAAGCTTTCTTT. The rearrangement links TRBV7-9 to TRBJ1-1; no firm D call. The length of the CDR3 is 13 residues. V was trimmed by 4 bases and J by 3 bases, leaving 9 bases between them. CDR1 is SEHNR, CDR2 FQNEAQ, per germline (reference sequence). Full variable domain (remainder filled in from reference TRBV7-9 and TRBJ1-1): DTGVSQNPRHKITKRGQNVTFRCDPISEHNRLYWYRQTLGQGPEFLTYFQNEAQLEKSRLLSDRFSAERPKGSFSTLEIQRTEQGDSAMYLCASSYPGYTEAFFGQGTRLTVV.

This chain uses TRBV6-5 with TRBJ2-1; 14 positions match TRBD2. The CDR3 spans 16 residues. Germline V CDR1 and CDR2: MNHEY, SVGAGI. V was clipped by 5 bases and J by 3 bases; unmatched bases: 3. The CDR3: CASSGTSGGDYNEQFF. In DNA, the CDR3 is TGTGCCAGCAGTGGGACTAGCGGGGGTGACTACAATGAGCAGTTCTTC.

The chain carries TRBV18 and TRBJ1-1; perhaps TRBD1 as D (5 bases). The V gene's germline CDR1 is KGHSH and CDR2 LQKENI. This CDR3 spans 16 amino acids. Trimming pared 2 bases from V and 3 bases from J, leaving 16 bases between. CDR3 sequence: CASSPAVGGLDTEAFF. The CDR3 DNA follows: TGTGCCAGCTCACCAGCAGTTGGGGGATTGGACACTGAAGCTTTCTTT.

The chain carries TRBV7-9 and TRBJ2-3; D ambiguous. The length of the CDR3 is 15 residues. Germline CDR1 is SEHNR and CDR2 is FQNEAQ (reference sequence). The V gene lost 5 bases and the J gene lost 2 bases, with 14 bases spanning the gap. The CDR3 DNA sequence: TGTGCCAGCAGCCCCGAAGGTCGCGTCACAGATACGCAGTATTTT. This translates into CASSPEGRVTDTQYF.

This clonotype was recorded many times. The rearrangement links TRBV6-6 to TRBJ2-1; D tentatively reads TRBD1 or TRBD2 (5 bases each). Germline CDR1 reads MNHNY; CDR2 reads SVGAGI (reference sequence). Trimming stripped 2 bases from V and 10 bases from J, with 24 bases between. The CDR3 has 17 residues. In nucleotides, the CDR3 is TGTGCCAGCAGTTACAGTGAAACGGGGCTTAGGGCACGAGAGCAGTTCTTC. Amino acids: CASSYSETGLRAREQFF.

This clonotype has a handful of counts. The rearrangement links TRBV5-5 to TRBJ2-3; 8 bases fit TRBD2. The CDR3 consists of 16 residues. The V and J ends lost 0 bases and 2 bases, in that order; junction bases with no gene match: 5. Germline lookup yields CDR1 SGHKS and CDR2 YYEKEE (reference sequence). The chain's CDR3 is CASSLGVAGYTDTQYF. The CDR3 DNA follows: TGTGCCAGCAGCTTGGGGGTAGCGGGGTACACAGATACGCAGTATTTT.

This sequence joins TRBV5-1 and TRBJ2-7; D unclear. The V and J ends lost 3 bases and 2 bases respectively, with 12 bases between them. From germline, CDR1 is SGHRS and CDR2 YFSETQ. The CDR3 covers 14 residues. Here the CDR3 DNA reads TGCGCCAGCAGCTCGAGCGTAGTAACCTACGAGCAGTACGTC. This codes for CASSSSVVTYEQYV.

This clonotype turned up a few times. This chain links TRBV20-1 with TRBJ1-1; a possible D gene is TRBD1 (6 bases). Germline CDR1 is DFQATT and CDR2 is SNEGSKA (reference sequence). The germline V and J ends were trimmed by 2 bases and 5 bases, with 15 bases remaining between them. This CDR3 contains 14 residues. The CDR3 spells CSARSGAGLTEAFF. The CDR3, as DNA: TGCAGTGCTAGATCAGGGGCAGGGTTGACTGAAGCTTTCTTT.

The chain has TRBV5-6 and TRBJ1-2, with 7 bases matching TRBD1. Germline V CDR1 and CDR2: SGHDT, YYEEEE. Trimming took 4 bases from V and 1 from J; bases not matched to a gene: 7. CDR3 length equals 15 residues. The CDR3 here is CASSTGTEFNYGYTF. CDR3 coding DNA: TGTGCCAGCAGCACCGGGACAGAGTTTAACTATGGCTACACCTTC.

For this clonotype: A much larger clonotype is one base distant, so this may be a read error. A read error is likely, as this CDR3 ends without the conserved phenylalanine or tryptophan. The chain is built from TRBV5-1 and TRBJ1-1; D perhaps matches TRBD1 (6 bases). V lost 4 bases, J lost 3 bases, and 19 bases lay in between. CDR1 and CDR2 from the germline V gene are SGHRS and YFSETQ. The CDR3 loop spans 16 amino acids. Here the CDR3 DNA reads TGCGCCAGCAGCCCCGGGGCGGGGGCTGTCGACACTGAAGCTTTCCTT. As protein: CASSPGAGAVDTEAFL.

This clonotype came up a few times. This chain connects TRBV10-3 to TRBJ2-2, with unresolved D. The V end lost 3 bases, the J end lost 7 bases, and 3 bases lay between the germline ends. This CDR3 comprises 11 residues. Germline loops: CDR1 ENHRY, CDR2 SYGVKD. CDR3 protein: CAISDLGELFF. For the CDR3, the DNA is TGTGCCATCAGTGACCTCGGGGAGCTGTTTTTT.

This clonotype was picked up a small number of times. The chain combines TRBV20-1 with TRBJ2-5; possible D gene TRBD2, 7 bases. Trimming took off 5 bases at V and 7 bases at J, with 20 bases between the two ends. The germline gives CDR1 DFQATT, CDR2 SNEGSKA (reference sequence). CDR3 size: 14 residues. This CDR3 is CSALEGGSEGTQYF. The CDR3 DNA reads TGCAGTGCTCTGGAGGGGGGGTCCGAGGGGACCCAGTACTTC.

The chain recombines TRBV29-1 with TRBJ1-2, with TRBD1 matching over 9 bases. V lost 4 bases, J lost 3 bases, and 3 bases stayed unmatched. This CDR3 is built from 13 residues. Looked up from germline, CDR1 is SQVTM and CDR2 is ANQGSEA. The CDR3: CSVGTGEDYGYTF. CDR3 DNA sequence: TGCAGCGTTGGGACAGGGGAGGACTATGGCTACACCTTC.

In this sample, this clonotype turned up a few times. The chain carries TRBV29-1 and TRBJ2-7; TRBD1 aligns across 7 bases. Germline CDR1 reads SQVTM; CDR2 reads ANQGSEA. The CDR3 has 15 amino acids. J lost 7 bases, V lost 7 bases, and 19 bases had no gene match. DNA of the CDR3: TGCAGCGCCTGCTCCCCGGGACAGCCCTTTTGTGAGCAGTACTTC. This encodes CSACSPGQPFCEQYF.

CDR3 nucleotide sequence: TGTGCCAGCTCACCGTTTCCGGGACTAGCGGGGCCCTCGGGGAGTACGCAGTATTTT. It codes for CASSPFPGLAGPSGSTQYF. The rearrangement uses TRBV18 and TRBJ2-3; 13 bases align to TRBD2. With 3 bases clipped from V and 8 bases from J, the junction kept 17 bases outside the gene matches. CDR1 KGHSH and CDR2 LQKENI come from the germline V gene. The length of the CDR3 is 19 residues.

V gene TRBV6-2 or TRBV6-3 combines with J gene TRBJ1-6; TRBD1 aligns across 10 bases. Unmatched junction bases numbered 11, after V lost 6 bases and J lost 9 bases. The CDR3 is made up of 16 amino acids. Germline values: CDR1 MNHEY, CDR2 SVGEGT. The CDR3 DNA is TGTGCCAGCAGGCTACTCAGGACAGGGGGTCTTTCACCCCTCCACTTT. It is translated as CASRLLRTGGLSPLHF.

V gene TRBV27 combines with J gene TRBJ2-5; D not resolved. With 2 bases removed from V and 7 bases from J, the gap between germline ends came to 5 bases. CDR3 length equals 11 residues. The V gene's germline CDR1 is MNHEY and CDR2 SMNVEV (reference sequence). The CDR3 nucleotides read TGTGCCAGCAGTTTAGGAGTGACCCAGTACTTC. This codes for CASSLGVTQYF.

The chain has TRBV12-5 and TRBJ1-1, with unresolved D. V was pared by 5 bases and J by 5 bases, with 6 bases between. Germline CDR1 LGHNT, CDR2 FRNRAP. This CDR3 comprises 11 residues. The CDR3 loop is CASGPQTEAFF. The CDR3 nucleotides read TGTGCTAGTGGTCCCCAGACTGAAGCTTTCTTT.

This clonotype was counted ten times or more. The J gene is TRBJ2-1, the V gene TRBV7-9; perhaps D is TRBD1 or TRBD2 (6 bases each). The length of the CDR3 is 13 residues. Looked up from germline, CDR1 is SEHNR and CDR2 is FQNEAQ (reference sequence). Trimming took 6 bases from V and 6 from J, leaving 12 bases between them. The CDR3 region is CASRTEGGNEQFF. The CDR3 nucleotides are TGTGCCAGCAGAACGGAGGGGGGCAATGAGCAGTTCTTC.

This clonotype has more than one count but fewer than ten. The chain links TRBV27 to TRBJ2-2; TRBD1 matches 10 bases. The CDR3 runs 14 residues. Germline CDR1 is MNHEY and CDR2 is SMNVEV (reference sequence). After removal of 5 bases from V and 5 bases from J, the junction contained 2 bases not matched to a gene. The CDR3 sequence is CASSGTGATGELFF. Here the CDR3 DNA reads TGTGCCAGCAGTGGGACAGGGGCGACCGGGGAGCTGTTTTTT.

The rearrangement uses TRBV18 and TRBJ1-1, with 10 bases identical to TRBD1. The CDR3 is 17 residues long. Germline assignment: CDR1 KGHSH and CDR2 LQKENI. V shed 4 bases, J shed 0 bases, and the junction held 8 bases outside the gene matches. The CDR3 loop is CASSRDRGPNMNTEAFF. The CDR3 coding sequence is TGTGCCAGCTCACGTGACAGGGGGCCCAATATGAACACTGAAGCTTTCTTT.

V usage is TRBV7-6 and J usage is TRBJ2-3, with unresolved D. Germline-derived CDR1 and CDR2 are SGHVS and FNYEAQ. Trimming cost V 7 bases and J 6 bases, with 14 bases left between them. The length of the CDR3 is 13 residues. CDR3 residues: CASTKGPLDTQYF. The CDR3 DNA follows: TGTGCCAGCACCAAAGGCCCCTTGGATACGCAGTATTTT.

This clonotype has just a few counts. J is TRBJ2-3 and V is TRBV3-1, with TRBD2 matching 8 bases. The CDR3 is 13 residues long. Per the germline V gene, CDR1 is LGHDT and CDR2 is YNNKEL (reference sequence). The V gene end was trimmed by 0 bases and the J gene end by 8 bases; junction bases not matched to a gene: 1. The CDR3: CASSQETSATQYF. The CDR3 DNA reads TGTGCCAGCAGCCAAGAGACTAGCGCTACGCAGTATTTT.

This clonotype was counted between two and nine times. V usage is TRBV20-1 and J usage is TRBJ2-2, with 7 bases that match TRBD2. Trimming took 7 bases from V and 0 from J; bases not matched to a gene: 8. CDR1 is DFQATT and CDR2 is SNEGSKA in the germline V gene (reference sequence). The CDR3 extends over 15 amino acids. CDR3 sequence reads: CSGTTSEANTGELFF. The CDR3, as DNA: TGCAGTGGAACAACTAGCGAAGCGAACACCGGGGAGCTGTTTTTT.

The chain uses TRBV3-1 and TRBJ2-1; maybe TRBD2 (5 bases). CDR1 and CDR2 (germline): LGHDT, YNNKEL (reference sequence). Between the trimmed V and J ends, which lost 5 bases and 7 bases, there was a span of 12 bases. The CDR3 loop spans 13 amino acids. The CDR3 is CASSTGLPNEQFF. CDR3 in DNA: TGTGCCAGCAGCACCGGACTTCCTAATGAGCAGTTCTTC.

The genes are TRBV5-1 and TRBJ2-2; 10 positions match TRBD2. Trimming cost V 4 bases and J 9 bases; bases outside gene matches: 9. This CDR3 has 15 residues. Germline values: CDR1 SGHRS, CDR2 YFSETQ. The CDR3 nucleotides read TGCGCCAGCAGCCCGGGGACTAGCGAACTCAGGGAGCTGTTTTTT. The encoded protein is CASSPGTSELRELFF.

This clonotype has a handful of counts. V gene TRBV7-9 combines with J gene TRBJ1-4, with D hard to call. CDR3 length equals 14 residues. Trimming pared 5 bases from V and 10 bases from J, leaving 17 bases between. Germline lookup yields CDR1 SEHNR and CDR2 FQNEAQ (reference sequence). The CDR3 region is CASSQAGWGGKLFF. The CDR3 DNA follows: TGTGCCAGCAGCCAGGCTGGATGGGGTGGAAAACTGTTTTTT.

This clonotype was seen a few times. In nucleotides, the CDR3 is TGTGCCAGTAGCTCCGGAAGGATTAATTCACCCCTCCACTTT. It is translated as CASSSGRINSPLHF. This rearrangement joins TRBV19 to TRBJ1-6; D gene uncertain. V was clipped by 6 bases and J by 6 bases, with 12 bases between them. The CDR3 spans 14 residues. CDR1 and CDR2 (germline): LNHDA, SQIVND (reference sequence).

This clonotype was detected only a few times. CDR3 sequence: CATNRGEGSTDTQYF. As DNA, the CDR3 is TGTGCCACTAACAGGGGTGAAGGATCGACAGATACGCAGTATTTT. The chain recombines TRBV19 with TRBJ2-3, with 7 bases matching TRBD1. The trim removed 10 bases at V and 3 bases at J, leaving 13 bases unmatched. The CDR3 contains 15 residues. Germline V gives CDR1 LNHDA, CDR2 SQIVND (reference sequence).

This clonotype showed up just a few times. The chain uses TRBV24-1 and TRBJ2-3, with D perhaps assigned TRBD1 or TRBD2 (5 bases each). Germline CDR1 KGHDR, CDR2 SFDVKD. V lost 6 bases, J lost 6 bases, and 12 bases lay in between. The CDR3 has 13 residues. The CDR3 here is CATSRGAADTQYF. CDR3 in DNA: TGTGCCACCAGTAGAGGGGCGGCGGATACGCAGTATTTT.